This record concerns one T cell receptor (beta chain) sequence. Its specific antigen is unknown. No quality values exist for individual bases; no much larger clone is one base distant. The collaborating institutions used their own protocols to collect whole blood in K2EDTA tubes. For TCRbeta analysis, collaborator samples were shipped as frozen whole blood, as isolated PBMCs, or as DNA extracted from either sample type. This sample is part of a study of blood T cell repertoires in COVID-19 (dated by TCRdb to the early 2020s). In terms of the full investigation: The collaborator samples originated in the United States, Italy and Spain and spanned the acute and convalescent phases of COVID-19. The repertoires were released in a freely available public database meant as a resource for research on the immune response to SARS-CoV-2. Where HLA class I and class II types were available, the types were taken from metadata supplied by the sample provider, not from assay-based typing. The dataset comprised deeply sampled blood TCRbeta repertoires from subjects exposed to, actively infected with, or recovered from COVID-19. Nearly every sample came with metadata listing a de-identified subject ID, COVID-19 status, age in years and sex. The material from the prospective study consisted of cDNA or gDNA derived from T cells, B-cell-depleted T cells, or PBMCs. The samples were drawn from two sources: the first 160 participants of the ongoing ImmuneRACE study, and about 1,300 subjects contributed by 6 global collaborators. The study at large found these results: Clinical and demographic metadata were provided uncurated, with the amount varying by source and participant.

TCRbeta CDR3 regions were amplified from genomic DNA using the immunoSEQ Assay, a bias-controlled multiplex PCR. As for how the authors treated the data: Within the assay, amplification of reference gene primers was used to estimate how many nucleated cells each sample contained. To quantify the absolute abundance of each unique TCRbeta CDR3 rearrangement, sequence reads were collapsed and filtered. For each sample, productive Simpson clonality was calculated as the square root of Simpson's diversity index across productive rearrangements. The source is immuneACCESS, and TCRdb retained only in-frame sequences with V and J called. Part of the clones is not carried over; for the studies checked, unresolved V genes explain less than half of this, and the remainder is unexplained. The D gene and trimming were derived from the DNA, and the V and J assignments and clone size from that table. Across this sample there are under 60,000 clones, with over 80% seen only once. The ten largest clonotypes hold roughly 5% of the sample.

The germline V gene (reference sequence) yields LGHDT for CDR1 and YNNKEL for CDR2. The CDR3 sequence holds 18 residues, the cysteine and phenylalanine included. Of the read, only the CDR3 DNA is kept; its 54 bases are in frame from base 1. V trim: 2 bases; J trim: 0 bases; unmatched bases: 9. Recombination joined TRBV3-1 (or the pseudogene TRBV3-2) with TRBJ2-1; the central 8 bases match TRBD2. This clonotype was sampled from a human donor in a cohort sampled during active COVID-19. Sequencing was done on a sample of peripheral blood. The CDR3 corresponds to CASSQRRLAGLSYNEQFF. The bases are TGTGCCAGCAGCCAACGGCGTCTAGCGGGCCTCTCCTACAATGAGCAGTTCTTC.